These 18 T cell receptor beta chains came from one sample sequenced in a study of cytomegalovirus exposure and HLA in healthy donors. It was with 60 Vbeta and 13 Jbeta primers that the PCR ran. The table came from immunoSEQ multiplex PCR; TCRdb's copy has only in-frame clones and leaves some out. The top ten hold roughly 3% of the sample, which has about 180,000 clones, roughly four fifths seen once. The sample was PBMCs. The receptors here all came from a male donor in good health and CMV-seronegative.

V and J are TRBV10-3 and TRBJ1-2; D remains unclear. V was pared by 8 bases and J by 4 bases, with 14 bases between. The CDR3 loop spans 13 amino acids. Germline CDR1 reads ENHRY; CDR2 reads SYGVKD. CDR3 in DNA: TGTGCCATCTCGGCGCAGACTACCTATGGCTACACCTTC. This encodes CAISAQTTYGYTF.

V is TRBV27 and J is TRBJ1-1; possible D gene TRBD1, 6 bases. In germline, CDR1 is MNHEY, CDR2 SMNVEV (reference sequence). Trimming removed 5 bases from V and 4 bases from J, with 8 bases in between. The CDR3 covers 12 residues. As DNA, the CDR3 is TGTGCCAGCAGTGCAGGGGTCACTGAAGCTTTCTTT. It yields the protein CASSAGVTEAFF.

J is TRBJ1-2 and V is TRBV6-5; D gene uncertain. The CDR3 consists of 15 residues. The ends were cut back, 0 bases at V and 2 bases at J, with 10 bases in the middle. Looked up from germline, CDR1 is MNHEY and CDR2 is SVGAGI. CDR3 in DNA: TGTGCCAGCAGTTACTCGGGCAGGCAGAACTATGGCTACACCTTC. Its translation: CASSYSGRQNYGYTF.

This chain connects TRBV12-5 to TRBJ2-7, with D unclear. Germline V CDR1 and CDR2: LGHNT, FRNRAP. The V gene lost 1 base and the J gene lost 4 bases, with 5 bases spanning the gap. The CDR3 consists of 12 residues. CDR3 amino acids: CASGLEQYEQYF. CDR3 coding DNA: TGTGCTAGTGGTTTGGAACAGTACGAGCAGTACTTC.

The V gene is TRBV15, the J gene TRBJ1-3; 10 bases match TRBD1. The V segment lost 5 bases and the J segment 3 bases; nucleotides outside the gene matches: 4. CDR1 is LNHNV and CDR2 is YYDKDF in the germline V gene (reference sequence). This CDR3 contains 15 residues. The CDR3 DNA reads as TGTGCCACCAGCGCGGGACAGGGGTATGGAAACACCATATATTTT. Encoded protein: CATSAGQGYGNTIYF.

The rearrangement joins TRBV6-1 to TRBJ1-4, with unresolved D. Germline CDR1 MNHNS, CDR2 SASEGT. V lost 6 bases and J 0 bases, leaving 8 bases between the germline ends. CDR3 size: 14 residues. The CDR3 sequence is CASRRAATNEKLFF. The CDR3 DNA reads TGTGCCAGCAGGAGGGCAGCAACTAATGAAAAACTGTTTTTT.

The chain combines TRBV10-2 with TRBJ1-5, with TRBD1 identical over 11 bases. The germline V gene encodes CDR1 WSHSY and CDR2 SAAADI. The ends lost 6 bases at V and 7 bases at J; junction bases unmatched: 11. The CDR3 sequence is 16 residues long. CDR3 loop: CASSYLGQGAGQPQHF. CDR3 nucleotides: TGCGCCAGCAGCTATCTCGGACAGGGGGCAGGGCAGCCCCAGCATTTT.

The chain uses TRBV18 and TRBJ2-1; 15 bases fit TRBD2. J gave up 0 bases and V 3 bases, and 9 bases lay outside the gene matches. Germline V gives CDR1 KGHSH, CDR2 LQKENI. The CDR3 has 20 residues. In DNA, the CDR3 is TGTGCCAGCTCACCCCCGGGACTAGCGGGGGGAGGAAGCTCCTACAATGAGCAGTTCTTC. Translating gives CASSPPGLAGGGSSYNEQFF. The full variable domain, in which reference TRBV18 and TRBJ2-1 provide the parts outside the CDR3, is NAGVMQNPRHLVRRRGQEARLRCSPMKGHSHVYWYRQLPEEGLKFMVYLQKENIIDESGMPKERFSAEFPKEGPSILRIQQVVRGDSAAYFCASSPPGLAGGGSSYNEQFFGPGTRLTVL.

V is TRBV7-9 and J is TRBJ1-3, with 8 positions matching TRBD1. This CDR3 contains 17 residues. CDR1 SEHNR and CDR2 FQNEAQ come from the germline V gene (reference sequence). V lost 5 bases, J lost 2 bases, and 11 bases stayed unmatched. The DNA of the CDR3 is TGTGCCAGCAGCGCACGATCTGGACAGGGTGCTGGAAACACCATATATTTT. This encodes CASSARSGQGAGNTIYF.

This chain connects TRBV28 to TRBJ2-3; D is unclear. V was pared by 1 base and J by 2 bases, with 13 bases between. CDR3 length: 16 amino acids. Germline V gene sequence: CDR1 MDHEN, CDR2 SYDVKM. In nucleotides, the CDR3 is TGTGCCAGCAGTTTATTCACCCAGGTACCCACAGATACGCAGTATTTT. Amino acid sequence: CASSLFTQVPTDTQYF. Looking up the rest from reference TRBV28 and TRBJ2-3 gives the full variable domain: DVKVTQSSRYLVKRTGEKVFLECVQDMDHENMFWYRQDPGLGLRLIYFSYDVKMKEKGDIPEGYSVSREKKERFSLILESASTNQTSMYLCASSLFTQVPTDTQYFGPGTRLTVL.

This clone was counted only a few times. The CDR3 DNA reads TGCAGTGCCACGCGGCTAGAGGAGCAGTTCTTC. As protein: CSATRLEEQFF. This chain links TRBV20-1 with TRBJ2-1; D is uncertain. Per germline, CDR1 DFQATT and CDR2 SNEGSKA (reference sequence). CDR3 length equals 11 residues. V lost 6 bases to trimming and J lost 10 bases, with 13 bases between them.

This clone has only a few counts. The genes are TRBV11-2 and TRBJ1-2, with 7 bases fitting TRBD1. The germline V gene encodes CDR1 SGHAT and CDR2 FQNNGV. Trimming at V came to 3 bases and at J to 2 bases, leaving 3 bases not matched to a gene. CDR3 length equals 14 residues. CDR3 loop: CASSLRGRNYGYTF. CDR3 nucleotides: TGTGCCAGCAGCTTGAGGGGGCGCAACTATGGCTACACCTTC.

The gene calls are TRBV27 and TRBJ2-7; 7 bases line up with TRBD2. The germline V gene has CDR1 MNHEY and CDR2 SMNVEV (reference sequence). The junction had 16 bases not matched to a gene; V was cut back by 7 bases and J by 7 bases. The CDR3 runs to 15 residues. The CDR3 protein is CASTWLASGLGEQYF. The CDR3 bases are TGTGCCAGCACCTGGCTAGCTAGCGGCCTAGGAGAGCAGTACTTC.

The V and J genes are TRBV2 and TRBJ2-3; TRBD2 is a possible D gene (5 bases). Germline loops: CDR1 SNHLY, CDR2 FYNNEI. Trimming removed 1 base from V and 5 bases from J, with 10 bases in between. The CDR3 runs to 14 residues. The CDR3 coding sequence is TGTGCCAGCAGTGAAGGGACTCCCCAAGATACGCAGTATTTT. Amino acids: CASSEGTPQDTQYF.

The chain carries TRBV4-3 and TRBJ2-3; a possible D gene is TRBD1 (5 bases). CDR1 and CDR2 from the germline V gene are LGHNA and YSLEER. Trimming stripped 0 bases from V and 3 bases from J, with 10 bases between. CDR3 size: 15 residues. As DNA, the CDR3 is TGCGCCAGCAGCCAAGAGGTCCCAGGGACAGATACGCAGTATTTT. Protein product: CASSQEVPGTDTQYF.

The V gene is TRBV2, the J gene TRBJ1-2, with 7 positions matching TRBD1. Trimming at V came to 3 bases and at J to 6 bases, leaving 16 bases not matched to a gene. The CDR3 loop spans 17 amino acids. Germline V CDR1 and CDR2: SNHLY, FYNNEI. CDR3 in amino acids: CASSDGGQTFGSNGYTF. The CDR3, as DNA: TGTGCCAGCAGTGATGGGGGACAGACTTTCGGTTCGAATGGCTACACCTTC.

V gene TRBV18 combines with J gene TRBJ1-3; weak D call: TRBD1 (5 bases). CDR1 KGHSH and CDR2 LQKENI come from the germline V gene. V lost 5 bases and J 8 bases, leaving 16 bases between the germline ends. The CDR3 loop spans 14 amino acids. The chain's CDR3 is CASSIYTRADTIYF. The CDR3, as DNA: TGTGCCAGCTCAATTTACACCAGGGCGGACACCATATATTTT.

This chain links TRBV9 with TRBJ2-1; D perhaps matches TRBD2 (6 bases). Trimming pared 3 bases from V and 8 bases from J, leaving 21 bases between. CDR3 length: 16 residues. In germline, CDR1 is SGDLS, CDR2 YYNGEE. The CDR3 DNA sequence: TGTGCCAGCAGCGAAAACCCCCACGGAGCGGGCGATGAGCAGTTCTTC. Residues: CASSENPHGAGDEQFF.